This T cell receptor beta chain derives from a study of cytomegalovirus exposure and HLA in healthy donors. Study findings and constraints: The classifier reportedly diagnosed cytomegalovirus status with high specificity and sensitivity. The study carried out a later analysis of TCR beta sequences. It associated 15,000 to 20,000 of them with specific HLA alleles at a false discovery rate of 0.05.

To note about this clone: The antigen is unknown.

PCR involved 60 Vbeta and 13 Jbeta primers. Clones were read by immunoSEQ multiplex PCR, and TCRdb kept only the in-frame ones, dropping some. The sample includes a few hundred thousand clones, around 75% of them seen just once. The receptor's source is a woman in her 30s in good health and CMV-seronegative. The sequencing sample was made of PBMCs.

CDR3 nucleotides: TGTGCCAGCAGTCCCTCGGACAGGGTCCAAGAGACCCAGTACTTC. Translation gives CASSPSDRVQETQYF. The chain is built from TRBV27 and TRBJ2-7; 8 nucleotides line up with TRBD1. The DNA end is a closer match to TRBJ2-5, so the J assignment may be wrong. The CDR3 has 15 residues. CDR1 and CDR2 from the germline V gene are MNHEY and SMNVEV (reference sequence).